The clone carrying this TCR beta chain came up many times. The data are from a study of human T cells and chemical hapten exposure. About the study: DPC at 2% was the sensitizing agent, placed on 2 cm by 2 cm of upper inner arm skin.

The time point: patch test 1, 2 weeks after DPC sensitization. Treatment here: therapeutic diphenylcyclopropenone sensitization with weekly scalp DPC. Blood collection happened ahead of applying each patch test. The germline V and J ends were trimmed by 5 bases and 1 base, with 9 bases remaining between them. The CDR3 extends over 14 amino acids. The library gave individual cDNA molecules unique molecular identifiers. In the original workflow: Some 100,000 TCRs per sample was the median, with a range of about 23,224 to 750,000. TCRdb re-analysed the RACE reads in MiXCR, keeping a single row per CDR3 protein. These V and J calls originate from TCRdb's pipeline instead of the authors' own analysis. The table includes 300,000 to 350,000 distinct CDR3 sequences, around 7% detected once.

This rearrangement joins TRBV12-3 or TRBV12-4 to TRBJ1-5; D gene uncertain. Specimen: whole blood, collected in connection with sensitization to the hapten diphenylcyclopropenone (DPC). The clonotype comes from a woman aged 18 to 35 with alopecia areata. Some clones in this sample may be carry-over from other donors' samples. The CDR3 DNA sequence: TGTGCCAGCAGTGTCGGCCCGAGCAATCAGCCCCAGCATTTT. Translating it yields CASSVGPSNQPQHF.